A selection of T cell receptor beta chains follows, all from one sample in a study of T-cell memory formation after mild COVID-19. TCRdb recomputed calls from the 5' RACE reads with MiXCR, one row per CDR3 protein. The data contain roughly 180,000 distinct CDR3 sequences, approximately 10% of them singletons. Material for sequencing was PBMCs or a T cell subset sorted from them (not recorded which). The receptor set was obtained from a man in his late teens or twenties who had mild COVID-19 (a few samples of this study predate the infection). Cell type and time point are not known. Each CDR3 is given with its conserved first and last residue. Each record gives: V gene, clone size, D gene, J gene, CDR3 protein, CDR3 DNA. The D gene is left open where the match is weak. Some rows mark clone size as missing; the rest say once, few, many or name a class of expanded clone.

v_call: TRBV6-2/TRBV6-3
clone_size: NA
d_call: NA
j_call: TRBJ2-1
cdr3_aa: CASTTVPPEQFF
cdr3_nt: TGTGCCAGCACCACCGTCCCACCTGAGCAGTTCTTC

v_call: TRBV12-3/TRBV12-4
clone_size: NA
d_call: TRBD1
j_call: TRBJ1-5
cdr3_aa: CATKKGQGASPQHF
cdr3_nt: TGTGCCACAAAAAAAGGACAGGGGGCTTCGCCCCAGCATTTT

v_call: TRBV5-1
clone_size: NA
d_call: NA
j_call: TRBJ2-1
cdr3_aa: CASSLEGPQFF
cdr3_nt: TGCGCCAGCAGCTTGGAAGGACCCCAGTTCTTC

v_call: TRBV4-1
clone_size: NA
d_call: NA
j_call: TRBJ2-7
cdr3_aa: CASSMRHSASEQYF
cdr3_nt: TGCGCCAGCAGCATGAGGCATTCCGCCTCCGAGCAGTACTTC

v_call: TRBV7-2
clone_size: few
d_call: TRBD2
j_call: TRBJ2-1
cdr3_aa: CASSPSRLAGTSLQFF
cdr3_nt: TGTGCCAGCAGCCCCTCCCGTCTAGCGGGGACTTCTCTGCAGTTCTTC

v_call: TRBV20-1
clone_size: few
d_call: NA
j_call: TRBJ2-5
cdr3_aa: CSARDPQQETQYF
cdr3_nt: TGCAGTGCTAGAGATCCACAGCAAGAGACCCAGTACTTC

v_call: TRBV15
clone_size: NA
d_call: NA
j_call: TRBJ1-5
cdr3_aa: CATRRGVQPQHF
cdr3_nt: TGTGCCACCAGAAGAGGGGTCCAGCCCCAGCATTTT

v_call: TRBV4-2
clone_size: many
d_call: TRBD1
j_call: TRBJ2-7
cdr3_aa: CASSQRTGGAGRLVSYEQYF
cdr3_nt: TGTGCCAGCAGCCAAAGGACAGGGGGCGCGGGGCGCCTGGTCTCCTACGAGCAGTACTTC

v_call: TRBV5-1
clone_size: NA
d_call: NA
j_call: TRBJ2-1
cdr3_aa: CASTRAGADEQFF
cdr3_nt: TGCGCCAGCACCCGGGCAGGGGCCGATGAGCAGTTCTTC

v_call: TRBV7-6
clone_size: few
d_call: TRBD1
j_call: TRBJ1-4
cdr3_aa: CASSPQQGLEKLFF
cdr3_nt: TGTGCCAGCAGCCCCCAACAGGGGCTAGAAAAACTGTTTTTT

v_call: TRBV5-1
clone_size: few
d_call: NA
j_call: TRBJ1-2
cdr3_aa: CASSSSGTLNYGYTF
cdr3_nt: TGCGCCAGCAGCTCATCCGGGACACTTAACTATGGCTACACCTTC

v_call: TRBV7-2
clone_size: many
d_call: NA
j_call: TRBJ2-3
cdr3_aa: CASSLVRSQTDTQYF
cdr3_nt: TGTGCCAGCAGCTTAGTCAGGTCCCAAACAGATACGCAGTATTTT

v_call: TRBV4-3
clone_size: few
d_call: NA
j_call: TRBJ1-2
cdr3_aa: CASSQDAGSRGYTF
cdr3_nt: TGCGCCAGCAGCCAAGACGCCGGGTCCCGCGGCTACACCTTC

v_call: TRBV11-2
clone_size: NA
d_call: NA
j_call: TRBJ2-7
cdr3_aa: CASSLGTGGRPSYEQYF
cdr3_nt: TGTGCCAGCAGCTTGGGGACTGGGGGGAGGCCTTCCTACGAGCAGTACTTC

v_call: TRBV4-3
clone_size: NA
d_call: NA
j_call: TRBJ1-1
cdr3_aa: CASSQVAGTEAFF
cdr3_nt: TGCGCCAGCAGCCAAGTTGCGGGGACTGAAGCTTTCTTT

v_call: TRBV5-1
clone_size: NA
d_call: NA
j_call: TRBJ2-2
cdr3_aa: CASSYGMGQVSTGELFF
cdr3_nt: TGCGCCAGCAGCTACGGGATGGGCCAAGTCTCGACCGGGGAGCTGTTTTTT

v_call: TRBV7-9
clone_size: many
d_call: NA
j_call: TRBJ2-2
cdr3_aa: CASSQTENTGELFF
cdr3_nt: TGTGCCAGCAGCCAGACAGAGAACACCGGGGAGCTGTTTTTT

v_call: TRBV7-6
clone_size: NA
d_call: NA
j_call: TRBJ2-1
cdr3_aa: CASSQGPGTESYNEQFF
cdr3_nt: TGTGCCAGCAGCCAGGGCCCAGGCACGGAGAGTTACAATGAGCAGTTCTTC

v_call: TRBV6-2/TRBV6-3
clone_size: few
d_call: NA
j_call: TRBJ2-2
cdr3_aa: CASSYPGELFF
cdr3_nt: TGTGCCAGCAGTTACCCCGGGGAGCTGTTTTTT

v_call: TRBV18
clone_size: NA
d_call: NA
j_call: TRBJ1-1
cdr3_aa: CASSPPSINTEAFF
cdr3_nt: TGTGCCAGCTCACCACCATCAATTAACACTGAAGCTTTCTTT

v_call: TRBV12-3/TRBV12-4
clone_size: many
d_call: TRBD2
j_call: TRBJ2-5
cdr3_aa: CASSLRGGETQYF
cdr3_nt: TGTGCCAGCAGTTTACGGGGGGGAGAGACCCAGTACTTC

v_call: TRBV5-1
clone_size: NA
d_call: NA
j_call: TRBJ1-1
cdr3_aa: CASSLGTARGTEAFF
cdr3_nt: TGCGCCAGCAGCTTAGGTACAGCCCGGGGCACTGAAGCTTTCTTT

v_call: TRBV7-2
clone_size: NA
d_call: NA
j_call: TRBJ2-3
cdr3_aa: CASSLATTSTDTQYF
cdr3_nt: TGTGCCAGCAGCTTAGCCACCACTAGCACAGATACGCAGTATTTT

v_call: TRBV6-5
clone_size: many
d_call: TRBD2
j_call: TRBJ2-7
cdr3_aa: CASSYSPSGSYEQYF
cdr3_nt: TGTGCCAGCAGTTACTCGCCTAGCGGCTCCTACGAGCAGTACTTC

v_call: TRBV5-1
clone_size: few
d_call: TRBD1
j_call: TRBJ2-7
cdr3_aa: CASSPMTGASYEQYF
cdr3_nt: TGCGCCAGCAGCCCTATGACAGGGGCCTCCTACGAGCAGTACTTC

v_call: TRBV5-1
clone_size: NA
d_call: TRBD1
j_call: TRBJ1-6
cdr3_aa: CASSLRGQGASSPLHF
cdr3_nt: TGCGCCAGCAGCTTGCGAGGTCAGGGGGCTAGTTCACCCCTCCACTTT

v_call: TRBV5-1
clone_size: many
d_call: NA
j_call: TRBJ2-2
cdr3_aa: CASSFSRQDGELFF
cdr3_nt: TGCGCCAGCAGCTTTTCACGGCAAGACGGGGAGCTGTTTTTT

v_call: TRBV20-1
clone_size: NA
d_call: TRBD2
j_call: TRBJ2-7
cdr3_aa: CSAHSSGHLDEQYF
cdr3_nt: TGCAGTGCTCACTCTAGCGGGCACCTAGACGAGCAGTACTTC

v_call: TRBV7-3
clone_size: NA
d_call: TRBD2
j_call: TRBJ2-3
cdr3_aa: CASSHAGGAPYF
cdr3_nt: TGTGCCAGCAGCCACGCGGGGGGAGCGCCGTATTTT

v_call: TRBV20-1
clone_size: few
d_call: TRBD1
j_call: TRBJ1-1
cdr3_aa: CSARDSAKNTEAFF
cdr3_nt: TGCAGTGCTCGGGACAGTGCCAAGAACACTGAAGCTTTCTTT

v_call: TRBV20-1
clone_size: few
d_call: NA
j_call: TRBJ2-2
cdr3_aa: CSARDLLRGADGELFF
cdr3_nt: TGCAGTGCTAGAGATCTCTTACGGGGGGCGGACGGGGAGCTGTTTTTT

v_call: TRBV3-1
clone_size: NA
d_call: NA
j_call: TRBJ1-1
cdr3_aa: CASSPRGQEAFF
cdr3_nt: TGTGCCAGCAGCCCCCGGGGCCAGGAAGCTTTCTTT

v_call: TRBV6-2/TRBV6-3
clone_size: few
d_call: NA
j_call: TRBJ1-5
cdr3_aa: CASSSTDPNQPQHF
cdr3_nt: TGTGCCAGCAGTTCAACAGACCCCAATCAGCCCCAGCATTTT

v_call: TRBV6-2/TRBV6-3
clone_size: NA
d_call: TRBD1
j_call: TRBJ1-2
cdr3_aa: CASTDRANYGYTF
cdr3_nt: TGTGCCAGCACCGACAGGGCGAACTATGGCTACACCTTC

v_call: TRBV7-9
clone_size: NA
d_call: NA
j_call: TRBJ1-5
cdr3_aa: CASSLLGGNQPQHF
cdr3_nt: TGTGCCAGCAGCTTACTGGGGGGCAATCAGCCCCAGCATTTT

v_call: TRBV10-1
clone_size: NA
d_call: NA
j_call: TRBJ1-4
cdr3_aa: CASSESGQGSEKLFF
cdr3_nt: TGCGCCAGCAGTGAGTCTGGTCAGGGGTCTGAAAAACTGTTTTTT

v_call: TRBV24-1
clone_size: few
d_call: TRBD1
j_call: TRBJ2-1
cdr3_aa: CATSDRTGGLDEQFF
cdr3_nt: TGTGCCACCAGTGATCGGACAGGGGGCCTCGATGAGCAGTTCTTC

v_call: TRBV12-5
clone_size: NA
d_call: NA
j_call: TRBJ1-2
cdr3_aa: CASGFDTNYGYTF
cdr3_nt: TGTGCTAGTGGTTTTGACACGAACTATGGCTACACCTTC

v_call: TRBV6-6
clone_size: many
d_call: NA
j_call: TRBJ1-5
cdr3_aa: CASSPRGGQPQHF
cdr3_nt: TGTGCCAGCAGCCCCCGGGGTGGTCAGCCCCAGCATTTT

v_call: TRBV7-2
clone_size: NA
d_call: TRBD1
j_call: TRBJ1-5
cdr3_aa: CASSSDRVQPQHF
cdr3_nt: TGTGCCAGCAGCTCCGACAGGGTACAGCCCCAGCATTTT

v_call: TRBV4-3
clone_size: many
d_call: NA
j_call: TRBJ1-1
cdr3_aa: CASSPNEQMGAFF
cdr3_nt: TGCGCCAGCAGCCCGAATGAACAGATGGGAGCTTTCTTT

v_call: TRBV15
clone_size: NA
d_call: NA
j_call: TRBJ1-5
cdr3_aa: CATSPGQLSSNQPQHF
cdr3_nt: TGTGCCACCAGCCCGGGACAACTGAGTAGCAATCAGCCCCAGCATTTT

v_call: TRBV5-4
clone_size: few
d_call: TRBD1
j_call: TRBJ2-7
cdr3_aa: CASSLARDSQVNEQYF
cdr3_nt: TGTGCCAGCAGCTTGGCCCGGGACAGTCAGGTTAACGAGCAGTACTTC

v_call: TRBV10-3
clone_size: many
d_call: TRBD1
j_call: TRBJ2-5
cdr3_aa: CAIGTAQETQYF
cdr3_nt: TGTGCCATCGGGACAGCCCAAGAGACCCAGTACTTC

v_call: TRBV19
clone_size: NA
d_call: NA
j_call: TRBJ2-3
cdr3_aa: CASRQEHATDTQYF
cdr3_nt: TGTGCCAGCCGACAGGAGCACGCCACAGATACGCAGTATTTT